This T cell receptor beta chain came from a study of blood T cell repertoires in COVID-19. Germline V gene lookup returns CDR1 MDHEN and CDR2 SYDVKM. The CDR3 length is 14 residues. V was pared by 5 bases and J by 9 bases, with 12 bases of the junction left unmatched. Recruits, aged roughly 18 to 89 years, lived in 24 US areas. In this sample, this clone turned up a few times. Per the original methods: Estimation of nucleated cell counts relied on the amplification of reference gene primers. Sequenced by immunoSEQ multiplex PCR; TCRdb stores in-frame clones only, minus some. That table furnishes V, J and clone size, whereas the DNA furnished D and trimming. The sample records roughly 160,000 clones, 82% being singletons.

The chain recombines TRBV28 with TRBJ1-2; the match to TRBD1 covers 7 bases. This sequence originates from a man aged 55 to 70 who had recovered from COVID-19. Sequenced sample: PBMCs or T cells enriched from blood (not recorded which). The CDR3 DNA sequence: TGTGCCAGCAGTACGCCCGGGACAGCTACTAGCTACACCTTC. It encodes CASSTPGTATSYTF.